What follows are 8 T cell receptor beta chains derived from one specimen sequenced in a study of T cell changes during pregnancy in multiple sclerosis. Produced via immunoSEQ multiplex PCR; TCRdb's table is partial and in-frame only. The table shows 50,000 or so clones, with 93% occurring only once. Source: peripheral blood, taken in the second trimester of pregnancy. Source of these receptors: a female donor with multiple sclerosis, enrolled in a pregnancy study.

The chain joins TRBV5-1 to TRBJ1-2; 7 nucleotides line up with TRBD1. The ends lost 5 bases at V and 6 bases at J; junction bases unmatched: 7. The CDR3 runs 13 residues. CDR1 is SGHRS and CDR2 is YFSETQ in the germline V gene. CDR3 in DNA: TGCGCCAGCAGACACGACAGGGTGGATGGCTACACCTTC. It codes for CASRHDRVDGYTF.

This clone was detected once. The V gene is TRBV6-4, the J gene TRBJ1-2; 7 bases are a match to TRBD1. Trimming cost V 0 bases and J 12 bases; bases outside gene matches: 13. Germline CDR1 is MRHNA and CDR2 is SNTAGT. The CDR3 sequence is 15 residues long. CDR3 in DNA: TGTGCCAGCAGTGACTCGGAGACAGGGCGGCGATTAGACACCTTC. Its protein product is CASSDSETGRRLDTF.

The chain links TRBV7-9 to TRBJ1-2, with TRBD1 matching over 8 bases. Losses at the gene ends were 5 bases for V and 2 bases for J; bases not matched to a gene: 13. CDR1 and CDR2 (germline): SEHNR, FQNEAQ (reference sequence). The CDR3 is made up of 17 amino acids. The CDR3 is CASSPWTGSPSNYGYTF. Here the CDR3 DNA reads TGTGCCAGCAGCCCTTGGACAGGGTCCCCTTCAAACTATGGCTACACCTTC. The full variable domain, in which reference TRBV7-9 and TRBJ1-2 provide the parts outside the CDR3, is DTGVSQNPRHKITKRGQNVTFRCDPISEHNRLYWYRQTLGQGPEFLTYFQNEAQLEKSRLLSDRFSAERPKGSFSTLEIQRTEQGDSAMYLCASSPWTGSPSNYGYTFGSGTRLTVV.

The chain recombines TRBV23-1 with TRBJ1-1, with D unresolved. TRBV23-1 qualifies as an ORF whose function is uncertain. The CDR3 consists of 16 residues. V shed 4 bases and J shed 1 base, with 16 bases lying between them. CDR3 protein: CASSRDTEKKNTEAFF. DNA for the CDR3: TGCGCCAGCAGTCGAGACACTGAAAAAAAGAACACTGAAGCTTTCTTT.

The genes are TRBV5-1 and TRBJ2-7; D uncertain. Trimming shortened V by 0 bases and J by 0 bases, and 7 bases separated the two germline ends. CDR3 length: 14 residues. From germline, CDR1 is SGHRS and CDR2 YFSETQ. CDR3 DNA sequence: TGCGCCAGCAGCTTGGAATCGAGCTCCTACGAGCAGTACTTC. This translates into CASSLESSSYEQYF.

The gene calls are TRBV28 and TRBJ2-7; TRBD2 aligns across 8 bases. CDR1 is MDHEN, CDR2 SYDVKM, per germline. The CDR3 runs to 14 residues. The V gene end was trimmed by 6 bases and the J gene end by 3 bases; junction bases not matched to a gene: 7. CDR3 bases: TGTGCCAGCAGCCGGGGGGGACTGGGCTACGAGCAGTACTTC. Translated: CASSRGGLGYEQYF.

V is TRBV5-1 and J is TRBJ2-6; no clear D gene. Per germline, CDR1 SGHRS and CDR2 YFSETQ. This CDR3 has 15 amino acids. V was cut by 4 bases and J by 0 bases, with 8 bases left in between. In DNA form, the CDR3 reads TGCGCCAGCAGCCGAAGACACTCTGGGGCCAACGTCCTGACTTTC. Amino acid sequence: CASSRRHSGANVLTF.

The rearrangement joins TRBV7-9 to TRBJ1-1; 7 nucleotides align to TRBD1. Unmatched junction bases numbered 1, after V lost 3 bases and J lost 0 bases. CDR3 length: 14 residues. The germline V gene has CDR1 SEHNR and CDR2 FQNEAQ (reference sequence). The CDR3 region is CASSLTGLNTEAFF. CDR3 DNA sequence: TGTGCCAGCAGCTTGACAGGGTTGAACACTGAAGCTTTCTTT.